This TCR beta chain came from a study of shared clonotypes between healthy human individuals (dated by TCRdb to the early 2020s). Notes on the research overall: A couple of women and three men aged 18 to 49 years were included in the cohort. Libraries were prepared and TCR repertoires were sequenced by different laboratories using diverse techniques, in order to increase sequencing depth and limit assay-specific biases. Leukapheresis yielded between about 0.9 and 8.9 billion PBMCs per donor. For each donor, CD4 naive and CD4 memory were each given three plates, CD8 naive was given two plates, and CD8 memory was given one plate. Blood TCR repertoires of about 5 healthy adults were deeply sequenced to estimate repertoire size and the extent of clonotype sharing between individuals.

What the work shows at the level of the full study, not this receptor alone: Roughly 5% of naive CD4, 3.5% of naive CD8, around 2.3% of memory CD4, and 0.35% to 0.5% of memory CD8 clonotypes were shared across several donors. Even with the large sequencing depth, rarefaction of the sorted-subset datasets indicated that sequencing was incomplete. Compared with non-shared clonotypes, clonotypes shared by all four sorted-subset donors had higher generation probabilities. Based on pairwise subsampling, the degree of clonotype sharing among donors was expected to be affected by sequencing depth. The genetic and exposure-history diversity represented was limited by the small number of donors. Naive subsets generally had larger estimated clonotype richness than memory subsets did. Sampling was restricted to blood, and TCR repertoires in tissues likely differ from the TCR repertoires found in blood.

Healthy HIV-negative adults with no recently reported acute infections or vaccinations were included as donors. Every donor was a Caucasian adult living in Nashville, Tennessee, USA. CD8 memory samples were composed of magnetically selected CD45RO+ cells combined with CCR7-negative CD45RA+ effector memory (TemRA) cells. After blood collection by leukapheresis, PBMCs were isolated using Ficoll-Histopaque density gradient centrifugation and then cryopreserved in the vapor phase of liquid nitrogen. Analytical flow cytometry was used to check the purity and quantity of every magnetically sorted T cell population. Genomic DNA was isolated from each sorted fraction and quantified by UV absorbance on a Nanodrop 2000c. The germline V gene gives CDR1 as SGHRS and CDR2 as YFSETQ. The CDR3 contains 15 residues, cysteine and phenylalanine counted. The only DNA kept is the CDR3, 45 bases in frame from the first base. V sheds 1 base and J sheds 2 bases, leaving 10 bases between their ends.

To note about this clone: Its target antigen remains unknown. Base quality data are lacking; no much larger clone is found one base away.

Using the deep immunoSEQ assay, multiplex PCR amplified TCR CDR3 regions from genomic DNA. Genomic DNA extracted from each cell subset was distributed evenly over all wells of several immunoSEQ 96-well plates, and each plate served as one replicate. For sorted subsets, each replicate PCR was loaded with 200 to 250 ng genomic DNA, equivalent to 30,000 or so T cell genomes. The purified libraries were quantified using a Qubit 3.0 fluorometer, sized with a Bioanalyzer 2100, and then quantified again using the KAPA Library Quantification kit. Each immunoSEQ 96-well plate was sequenced on its own single-read 150-cycle Illumina NextSeq 550 flow cell. The authors' pipeline ran thus. The immunoSEQ output contained only junctional sequences without quality scores, so filtering could not match that applied to full-length reads. Sequences were annotated with PyIR, a Python wrapper for IgBLAST v1.9, using IMGT germline references to assign V/J genes and CDR3. Reads were removed for weak V/J assignments (E-value above 1e-6), missing CDR3, stop codons, out-of-frame junctions, or ambiguous translated residues. V3J clonotypes were defined as sequences sharing the same inferred V gene, J gene, and CDR3 amino acid sequence. Percentage overlap between repertoires was computed as shared unique clonotypes divided by the size of the smaller repertoire. Repertoire richness was assessed with RTK rarefaction, the Chao1 estimator, and Recon v2.1 estimates of unobserved clonotypes. OLGA was used to compute generation probabilities for all TCRbeta clonotypes that the gDNA method yielded from a few donors. TCRdb took over this immuneACCESS table, retaining in-frame rearrangements with V and J assigned. Such tables are incomplete; in checked studies, under half of the missing clones stem from an unresolved V gene, and the remainder is unexplained. The DNA gave D and trimming, while V, J and clone size come from that table. A total of fewer than 350,000 clones appear in this sample, around 86% of them only once. The ten largest clones add up to roughly 16% of the sample.

The specimen sequenced was memory CD8+ T cells sorted from blood. This specimen's cell subset or site label, per the study, means: CD45RO+ cells pooled with CCR7-negative TemRA cells. Recombination linked TRBV5-1 to TRBJ2-1; the D gene is unclear. The sequence came from a man aged 18 to 35 in good health. The CDR3 protein: CASSLLASPYNEQFF. The DNA sequence follows: TGCGCCAGCAGCTTGCTGGCGTCGCCCTACAATGAGCAGTTCTTC.